These 23 T cell receptor beta chains originate from one sample sequenced in a study of cytomegalovirus exposure and HLA in healthy donors. In the PCR, 60 Vbeta and 13 Jbeta primers were used. The repertoire was sequenced with immunoSEQ multiplex PCR; TCRdb's copy has only in-frame clones and lacks some. Among under 200,000 clones, around 85% were seen once, and the ten largest hold 2% to 2.5%. Sequencing was performed on PBMCs. Every receptor here comes from a male donor in good health and CMV-seronegative.

The chain carries TRBV6-5 and TRBJ1-1, with 8 nucleotides matching TRBD1. V was pared by 5 bases and J by 6 bases, with 8 bases of the junction left unmatched. The germline CDR1 and CDR2 sequences are MNHEY and SVGAGI. This CDR3 spans 14 amino acids. CDR3 sequence: CASSIAGGAAEAFF. The DNA for the CDR3 is TGTGCCAGCAGTATCGCAGGGGGCGCGGCTGAAGCTTTCTTT.

This clone was counted a single time. The V gene is TRBV5-6, the J gene TRBJ1-2; possibly TRBD1 for D (5 bases). The CDR3 covers 14 residues. The germline V gene has CDR1 SGHDT and CDR2 YYEEEE. Trimming removed 4 bases at V and 4 bases at J, with 14 bases between. CDR3 in amino acids: CASSVTTVIYGYTF. The CDR3 region has the DNA TGTGCCAGCAGCGTCACGACAGTTATCTATGGCTACACCTTC.

The chain combines TRBV4-2 with TRBJ2-1; weak D call: TRBD2 (5 bases). Trimming removed 0 bases at V and 0 bases at J, with 9 bases between. The V gene's germline CDR1 is LGHNA and CDR2 YNFKEQ. The CDR3 is made up of 16 amino acids. The DNA of the CDR3 is TGTGCCAGCAGCCAAGATAGGAGGAGCTCCTACAATGAGCAGTTCTTC. The encoded protein is CASSQDRRSSYNEQFF.

The chain recombines TRBV11-2 with TRBJ2-7, with D possibly being TRBD1 (6 bases). The CDR3 totals 13 residues. Deletions cut 3 bases from V and 3 bases from J, with 9 bases between. Germline V gene lookup returns CDR1 SGHAT and CDR2 FQNNGV. CDR3: CASSFLQGYEQYF. The CDR3 bases are TGTGCCAGCAGCTTTTTACAGGGCTACGAGCAGTACTTC.

The CDR3 spells CASSEGLVEKLFF. The CDR3 bases are TGTGCCAGCAGTGAAGGACTAGTTGAAAAACTGTTTTTT. This chain links TRBV6-5 with TRBJ1-4; D not resolved. The germline gives CDR1 MNHEY, CDR2 SVGAGI. V shed 5 bases and J shed 7 bases, with 11 bases lying between them. The CDR3 runs to 13 residues.

The V call is TRBV18, the J call TRBJ1-3; 9 bases align to TRBD1. V lost 4 bases and J lost 4; bases outside the gene matches: 8. From germline, CDR1 is KGHSH and CDR2 LQKENI. CDR3 length: 16 residues. As DNA, the CDR3 is TGTGCCAGCTCACTGACCAGGGACAGGGCCGGAAACACCATATATTTT. As protein: CASSLTRDRAGNTIYF.

The J gene is TRBJ1-6, the V gene TRBV19; TRBD1 matches 8 bases. J was trimmed by 2 bases and V by 6 bases; bases with no gene match: 6. The germline gives CDR1 LNHDA, CDR2 SQIVND (reference sequence). CDR3 length equals 16 residues. CDR3 DNA sequence: TGTGCCAGTAGATCCGACAGGGGTGCCTATAATTCACCCCTCCACTTT. Translation: CASRSDRGAYNSPLHF.

The V call is TRBV5-1, the J call TRBJ2-3; D remains unclear. Germline assignment: CDR1 SGHRS and CDR2 YFSETQ. V was clipped by 0 bases and J by 2 bases, with 10 bases between them. The CDR3 covers 15 residues. The CDR3 sequence is CASSLGSVPTDTQYF. DNA of the CDR3: TGCGCCAGCAGCTTGGGCTCGGTCCCCACAGATACGCAGTATTTT. The full variable domain, completed using reference TRBV5-1 and TRBJ2-3, is KAGVTQTPRYLIKTRGQQVTLSCSPISGHRSVSWYQQTPGQGLQFLFEYFSETQRNKGNFPGRFSGRQFSNSRSEMNVSTLELGDSALYLCASSLGSVPTDTQYFGPGTRLTVL.

The chain recombines TRBV10-2 with TRBJ2-3, with 9 bases matching TRBD2. The ends lost 6 bases at V and 3 bases at J; junction bases unmatched: 7. Germline V gene lookup returns CDR1 WSHSY and CDR2 SAAADI. CDR3 length: 15 residues. For the CDR3, the DNA is TGCGCCAGCAGATCCGGACTAGCGAAAACAGATACGCAGTATTTT. Translating it yields CASRSGLAKTDTQYF.

In this sample, this clone turned up once. The chain recombines TRBV19 with TRBJ1-4; no firm D call. The CDR3 totals 15 residues. Per the germline V gene, CDR1 is LNHDA and CDR2 is SQIVND (reference sequence). Trimming took 7 bases from V and 3 from J, leaving 15 bases between them. The CDR3 bases are TGTGCCAGTACTCCGTTGGCGGGAGCTAATGAAAAACTGTTTTTT. Translated: CASTPLAGANEKLFF. The full variable domain, rest sourced from reference TRBV19 and TRBJ1-4, is DGGITQSPKYLFRKEGQNVTLSCEQNLNHDAMYWYRQDPGQGLRLIYYSQIVNDFQKGDIAEGYSVSREKKESFPLTVTSAQKNPTAFYLCASTPLAGANEKLFFGSGTQLSVL.

The genes are TRBV5-1 and TRBJ1-1, with TRBD1 identical over 7 bases. V lost 5 bases, J lost 1 base, and 2 bases stayed unmatched. This CDR3 has 13 amino acids. The germline V gene has CDR1 SGHRS and CDR2 YFSETQ. The CDR3 loop is CASRQGSNTEAFF. DNA of the CDR3: TGCGCCAGCAGACAGGGGTCGAACACTGAAGCTTTCTTT.

The chain uses TRBV10-2 and TRBJ2-3, with TRBD2 matching over 11 bases. V was clipped by 4 bases and J by 5 bases; unmatched bases: 5. CDR3 length: 15 amino acids. The V gene's germline CDR1 is WSHSY and CDR2 SAAADI. The CDR3 region has the DNA TGCGCCAGCAGTGTTAGCGGGGGGGCCCTAGATACGCAGTATTTT. Its translation: CASSVSGGALDTQYF.

The rearrangement links TRBV5-8 to TRBJ2-1; D possibly corresponds to TRBD1 (6 bases). Germline assignment: CDR1 SGHTS and CDR2 YDEGEE. There are 17 residues in the CDR3. V was trimmed by 4 bases and J by 4 bases, leaving 21 bases between them. The CDR3 nucleotides read TGTGCCAGCAGCCATAAGAGGACAGTAATTAGATACAATGAGCAGTTCTTC. This gives the protein CASSHKRTVIRYNEQFF.

The V and J genes are TRBV5-1 and TRBJ2-1; 7 nucleotides agree with TRBD2. Losses at the gene ends were 5 bases for V and 7 bases for J; bases not matched to a gene: 9. Per the germline V gene, CDR1 is SGHRS and CDR2 is YFSETQ. The CDR3 totals 14 residues. The CDR3 reads CASSLGGDPNEQFF. CDR3 nucleotides: TGCGCCAGCAGTCTGGGGGGGGATCCAAATGAGCAGTTCTTC.

This rearrangement joins TRBV10-1 to TRBJ2-2; D is possibly TRBD1 (7 bases). V was cut by 6 bases and J by 7 bases, with 15 bases left in between. CDR1 is WNHNN and CDR2 is SYGVQD in the germline V gene (reference sequence). This CDR3 is built from 14 residues. CDR3 loop: CASSAGGSGGELFF. The CDR3 coding sequence is TGCGCCAGCAGCGCAGGGGGTAGCGGCGGGGAGCTGTTTTTT.

The chain combines TRBV18 with TRBJ1-1, with TRBD1 matching 8 bases. CDR1 is KGHSH, CDR2 LQKENI, per germline. V dropped 4 bases and J dropped 6; count of bases not matched to a gene: 4. CDR3 length: 13 residues. CDR3 loop: CASSRDRQAEAFF. In DNA form, the CDR3 reads TGTGCCAGCTCACGGGACAGGCAAGCTGAAGCTTTCTTT.

This clone showed up just a few times. This chain links TRBV4-2 with TRBJ2-5; 9 nucleotides agree with TRBD2. There are 14 residues in the CDR3. Trimming cost V 6 bases and J 5 bases; bases outside gene matches: 7. Germline CDR1 is LGHNA and CDR2 is YNFKEQ. Here the CDR3 reads CASSGGGARETQYF. The CDR3 DNA follows: TGTGCCAGCAGTGGCGGGGGGGCGCGGGAGACCCAGTACTTC.

This clone was counted once. The chain has TRBV5-1 and TRBJ1-1; D not certain. Germline values: CDR1 SGHRS, CDR2 YFSETQ. The CDR3 has 14 amino acids. V lost 3 bases and J lost 5, with 14 bases in between. The CDR3, as DNA: TGCGCCAGCAGCTCCTATTCAGGATCAACTGAAGCTTTCTTT. This sequence encodes CASSSYSGSTEAFF.

The chain joins TRBV6-1 to TRBJ2-7, with D possibly being TRBD1 (6 bases). V dropped 6 bases and J dropped 0 bases, with 12 bases sitting between them. The CDR3 contains 14 residues. Germline values: CDR1 MNHNS, CDR2 SASEGT. The CDR3 reads CASRGVGASYEQYF. The CDR3 nucleotides are TGTGCCAGCAGAGGCGTGGGGGCCTCCTACGAGCAGTACTTC.

This clone was observed a handful of times. The rearrangement uses TRBV5-1 and TRBJ2-5; TRBD2 agrees at 13 bases. This CDR3 is built from 17 residues. V shed 4 bases and J 1 base; nucleotides not matched to a gene: 7. Germline loops: CDR1 SGHRS, CDR2 YFSETQ. CDR3 loop: CASSIGLAGVRQETQYF. The DNA of the CDR3 is TGCGCCAGCAGCATAGGACTAGCGGGGGTTCGCCAAGAGACCCAGTACTTC.

The chain carries TRBV7-2 and TRBJ2-3; TRBD1 might be the D (6 bases). Germline-derived CDR1 and CDR2 are SGHTA and FQGNSA. Trimming took 4 bases from V and 2 from J, leaving 13 bases between them. This CDR3 contains 15 residues. CDR3 nucleotide sequence: TGTGCCAGCAGCTCTGGGGGCGCCCCCACAGATACGCAGTATTTT. This codes for CASSSGGAPTDTQYF.

J is TRBJ1-1 and V is TRBV30; D possibly corresponds to TRBD1 (6 bases). The CDR3 sequence is 16 residues long. The ends were cut back, 3 bases at V and 0 bases at J, with 17 bases in the middle. Germline lookup yields CDR1 GTSNPN and CDR2 SVGIG (reference sequence). CDR3 coding DNA: TGTGCCTGGAGAAGGCGGGGGGGCAGAATGAACACTGAAGCTTTCTTT. Translated: CAWRRRGGRMNTEAFF.

This clone occurred a few times. The rearrangement uses TRBV5-1 and TRBJ2-7; no firm D call. The CDR3 covers 12 residues. Germline assignment: CDR1 SGHRS and CDR2 YFSETQ. V was trimmed by 2 bases and J by 6 bases, leaving 9 bases between them. Here the CDR3 reads CASSFQESEQYF. The CDR3 coding sequence is TGCGCCAGCAGCTTTCAGGAAAGCGAGCAGTACTTC.